Sequencing of this T cell receptor beta chain was carried out in a study of shared clonotypes between healthy human individuals. Original data processing: Junction-only immunoSEQ data arrived without quality scores, meaning filtering differed. Measured with immunoSEQ multiplex PCR; TCRdb has only the in-frame clones, and not every one. V, J and clone size are taken as reported in that table, and D and trimming were inferred from the DNA itself. The repertoire holds more than 550,000 clones, with 55% to 75% as singletons. Germline lookup yields CDR1 MDHEN and CDR2 SYDVKM. The CDR3 consists of 17 residues. The V gene lost 6 bases and the J gene lost 0 bases, with 18 bases spanning the gap. With regard to this clone: Its antigen is still unknown.

CD4+ cells yielded CD45RA+ naive and CD45RA-negative memory subsets. Study-wide findings and caveats: Across several donors, naive CD4 shared roughly 5%, naive CD8 over 3%, memory CD4 roughly 2.1%, memory CD8 about 0.38%.

The receptor was derived from a woman aged 25-40 years in good health. What was sequenced was memory CD4+ T cells sorted from blood. Subset indicated: CD45RA-negative fraction. The chain uses TRBV28 and TRBJ1-5, with D perhaps matching TRBD1 (5 bases). In DNA form, the CDR3 reads TGTGCCAGCAGGGACCCGGTGTGGGGGTATAGCAATCAGCCCCAGCATTTT. Protein: CASRDPVWGYSNQPQHF.